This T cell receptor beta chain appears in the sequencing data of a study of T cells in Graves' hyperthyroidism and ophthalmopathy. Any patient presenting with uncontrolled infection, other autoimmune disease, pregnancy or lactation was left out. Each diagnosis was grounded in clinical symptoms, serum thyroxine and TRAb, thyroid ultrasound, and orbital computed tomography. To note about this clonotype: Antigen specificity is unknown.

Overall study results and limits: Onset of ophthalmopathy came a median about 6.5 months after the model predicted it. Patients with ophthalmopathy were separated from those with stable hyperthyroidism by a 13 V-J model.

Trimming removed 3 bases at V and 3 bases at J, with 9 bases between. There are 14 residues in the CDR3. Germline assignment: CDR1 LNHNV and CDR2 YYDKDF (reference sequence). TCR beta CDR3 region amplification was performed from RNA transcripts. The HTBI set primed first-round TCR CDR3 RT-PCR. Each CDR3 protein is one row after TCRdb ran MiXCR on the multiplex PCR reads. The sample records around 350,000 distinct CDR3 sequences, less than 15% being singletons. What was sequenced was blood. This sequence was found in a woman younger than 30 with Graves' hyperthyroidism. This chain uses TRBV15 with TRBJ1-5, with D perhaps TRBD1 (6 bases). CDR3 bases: TGTGCCACCAGCAGTCGACAGGTCAATCAGCCCCAGCATTTT. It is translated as CATSSRQVNQPQHF. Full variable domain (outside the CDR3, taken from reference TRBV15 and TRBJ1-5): DAMVIQNPRYQVTQFGKPVTLSCSQTLNHNVMYWYQQKSSQAPKLLFHYYDKDFNNEADTPDNFQSRRPNTSFCFLDIRSPGLGDTAMYLCATSSRQVNQPQHFGDGTRLSIL.